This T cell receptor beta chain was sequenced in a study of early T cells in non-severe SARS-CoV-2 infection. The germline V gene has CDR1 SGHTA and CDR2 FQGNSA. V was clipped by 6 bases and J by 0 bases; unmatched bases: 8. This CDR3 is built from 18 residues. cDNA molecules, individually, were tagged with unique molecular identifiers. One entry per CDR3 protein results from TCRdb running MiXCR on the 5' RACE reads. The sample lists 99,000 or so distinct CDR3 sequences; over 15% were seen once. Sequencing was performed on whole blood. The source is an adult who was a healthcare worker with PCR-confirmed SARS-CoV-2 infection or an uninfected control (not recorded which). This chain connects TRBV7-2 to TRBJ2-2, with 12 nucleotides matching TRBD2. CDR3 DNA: TGTGCCAGCAGATCCAATCGACTAGCGGGGGCGAACACCGGGGAGCTGTTTTTT. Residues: CASRSNRLAGANTGELFF.